This T cell receptor (beta chain) derives from a study of shared clonotypes between healthy human individuals. Regarding the study as a whole: Non-shared clonotypes displayed generation probabilities falling below those of clonotypes present in all four donors. A few donors had roughly 5% of their naive CD4 clonotypes in common. In general, naive subsets displayed greater estimated richness than memory subsets did.

Sorted-subset replicate PCR reactions contained 200 to 250 ng DNA, corresponding to some 28,000 T cell genomes. Clones were sequenced by immunoSEQ multiplex PCR, and TCRdb holds only the in-frame ones, with some missing. The table has 2.5 million or so clones, more than 90% seen once. With regard to this clone: Its matching antigen is unknown.

Trimming removed 3 bases at V and 0 bases at J, with 12 bases between. There are 16 residues in the CDR3. Germline V gene lookup returns CDR1 SGHRS and CDR2 YFSETQ. The clonotype comes from a man in his late teens or twenties in good health. Sequenced: naive CD4+ T cells sorted from blood. The subset was: CD45RA+ positively selected. The chain recombines TRBV5-1 with TRBJ1-4; a weak D match, TRBD1 (5 bases). Here the CDR3 DNA reads TGCGCCAGCAGCTCGGGGTCAGGGACAACTAATGAAAAACTGTTTTTT. This sequence encodes CASSSGSGTTNEKLFF.